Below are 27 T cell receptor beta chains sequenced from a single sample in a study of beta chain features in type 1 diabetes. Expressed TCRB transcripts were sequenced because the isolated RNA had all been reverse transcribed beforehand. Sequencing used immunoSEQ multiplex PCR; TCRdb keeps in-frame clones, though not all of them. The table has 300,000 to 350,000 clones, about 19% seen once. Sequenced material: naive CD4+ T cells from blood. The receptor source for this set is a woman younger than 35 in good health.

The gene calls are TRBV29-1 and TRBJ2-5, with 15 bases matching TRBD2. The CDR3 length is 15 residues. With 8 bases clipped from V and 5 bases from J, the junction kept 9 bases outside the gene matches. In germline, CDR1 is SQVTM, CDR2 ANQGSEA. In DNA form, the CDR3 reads TGCAGCACATCCGGACTAGCGGGGGGGCGCGAGACCCAGTACTTC. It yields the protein CSTSGLAGGRETQYF.

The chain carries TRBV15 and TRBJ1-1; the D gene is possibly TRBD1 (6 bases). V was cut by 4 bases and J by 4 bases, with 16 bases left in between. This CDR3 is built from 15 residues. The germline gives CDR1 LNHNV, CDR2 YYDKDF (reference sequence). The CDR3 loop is CATSKEAGAPTEAFF. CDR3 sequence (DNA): TGTGCCACCAGCAAGGAAGCAGGGGCGCCCACTGAAGCTTTCTTT.

CDR3 loop: CAWSKGATTDTQYF. Written as DNA, the CDR3 is TGTGCCTGGAGTAAGGGGGCGACCACAGATACGCAGTATTTT. V usage is TRBV30 and J usage is TRBJ2-3; 7 bases line up with TRBD1. With 2 bases clipped from V and 2 bases from J, the junction kept 4 bases outside the gene matches. The CDR3 is 14 residues long. Germline V CDR1 and CDR2: GTSNPN, SVGIG (reference sequence).

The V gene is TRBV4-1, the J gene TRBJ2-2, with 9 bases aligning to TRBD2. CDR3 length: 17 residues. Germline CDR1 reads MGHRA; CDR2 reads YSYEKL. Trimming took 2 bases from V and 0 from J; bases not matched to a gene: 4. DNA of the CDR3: TGCGCCAGCAGCCAAAGAGCGGGAGGCGCGAACACCGGGGAGCTGTTTTTT. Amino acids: CASSQRAGGANTGELFF.

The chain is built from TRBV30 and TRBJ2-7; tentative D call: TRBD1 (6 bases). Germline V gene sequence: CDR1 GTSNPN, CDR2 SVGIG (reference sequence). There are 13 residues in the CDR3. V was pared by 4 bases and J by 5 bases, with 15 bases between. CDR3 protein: CAWKKQGSDEQYF. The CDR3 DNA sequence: TGTGCCTGGAAAAAACAGGGATCTGACGAGCAGTACTTC.

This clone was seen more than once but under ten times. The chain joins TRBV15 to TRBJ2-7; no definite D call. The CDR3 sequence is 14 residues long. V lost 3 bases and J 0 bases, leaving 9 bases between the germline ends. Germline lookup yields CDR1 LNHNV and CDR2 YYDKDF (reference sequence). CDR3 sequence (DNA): TGTGCCACCAGCAGCCCTGGCGGCTCCTACGAGCAGTACTTC. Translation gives CATSSPGGSYEQYF.

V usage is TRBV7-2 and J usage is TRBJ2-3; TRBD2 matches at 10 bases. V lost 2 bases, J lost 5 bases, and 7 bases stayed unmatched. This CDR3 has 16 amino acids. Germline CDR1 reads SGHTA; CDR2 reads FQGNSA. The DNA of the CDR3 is TGTGCCAGCAGCTTACAGAGCGGGAGGGCGCAAGATACGCAGTATTTT. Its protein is CASSLQSGRAQDTQYF.

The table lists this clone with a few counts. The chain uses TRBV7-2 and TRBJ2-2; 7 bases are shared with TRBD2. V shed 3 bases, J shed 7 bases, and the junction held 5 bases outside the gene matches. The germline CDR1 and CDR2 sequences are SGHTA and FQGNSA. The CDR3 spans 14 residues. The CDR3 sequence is CASSLDGEGGELFF. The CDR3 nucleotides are TGTGCCAGCAGCTTGGACGGGGAGGGCGGGGAGCTGTTTTTT.

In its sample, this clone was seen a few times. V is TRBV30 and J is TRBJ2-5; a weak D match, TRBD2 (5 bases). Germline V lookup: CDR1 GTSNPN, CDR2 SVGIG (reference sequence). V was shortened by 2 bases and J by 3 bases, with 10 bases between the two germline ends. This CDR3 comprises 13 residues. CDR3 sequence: CAWSILAEETQYF. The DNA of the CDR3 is TGTGCCTGGAGTATCCTAGCCGAAGAGACCCAGTACTTC.

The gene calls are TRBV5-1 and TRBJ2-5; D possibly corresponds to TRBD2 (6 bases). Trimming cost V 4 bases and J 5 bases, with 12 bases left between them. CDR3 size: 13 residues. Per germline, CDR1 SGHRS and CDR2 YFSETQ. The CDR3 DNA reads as TGCGCCAGCAGCGACCCCGGAGGGGAGACCCAGTACTTC. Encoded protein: CASSDPGGETQYF.

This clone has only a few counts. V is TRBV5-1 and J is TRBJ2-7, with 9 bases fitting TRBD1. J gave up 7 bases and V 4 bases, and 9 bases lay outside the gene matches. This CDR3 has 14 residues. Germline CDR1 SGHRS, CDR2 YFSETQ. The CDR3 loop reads CASSHPGQGREQYF. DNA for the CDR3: TGCGCCAGCAGCCATCCGGGACAGGGCAGGGAGCAGTACTTC.

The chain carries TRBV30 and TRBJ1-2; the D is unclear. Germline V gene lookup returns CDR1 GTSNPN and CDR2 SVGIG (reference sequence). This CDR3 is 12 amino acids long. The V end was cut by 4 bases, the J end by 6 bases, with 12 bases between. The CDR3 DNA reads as TGTGCCTGGACCGAGGGAATCGATGGCTACACCTTC. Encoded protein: CAWTEGIDGYTF.

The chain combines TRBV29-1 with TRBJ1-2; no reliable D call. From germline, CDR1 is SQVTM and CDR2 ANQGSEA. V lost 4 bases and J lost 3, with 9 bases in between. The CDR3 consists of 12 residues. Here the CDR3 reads CSVGGRDYGYTF. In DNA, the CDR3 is TGCAGCGTTGGAGGGCGGGACTATGGCTACACCTTC.

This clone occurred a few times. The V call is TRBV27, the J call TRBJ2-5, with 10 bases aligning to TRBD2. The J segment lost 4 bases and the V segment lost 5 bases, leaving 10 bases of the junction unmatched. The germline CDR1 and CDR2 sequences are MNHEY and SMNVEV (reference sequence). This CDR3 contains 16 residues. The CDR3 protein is CASSPSSSGGSETQYF. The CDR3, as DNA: TGTGCCAGCAGTCCCTCATCTAGCGGGGGTTCAGAGACCCAGTACTTC.

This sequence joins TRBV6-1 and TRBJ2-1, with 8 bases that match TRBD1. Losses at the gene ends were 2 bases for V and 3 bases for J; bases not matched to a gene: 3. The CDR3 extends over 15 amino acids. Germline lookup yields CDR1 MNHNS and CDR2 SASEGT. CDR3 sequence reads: CASSESGGGYNEQFF. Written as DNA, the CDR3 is TGTGCCAGCAGTGAATCAGGGGGCGGCTACAATGAGCAGTTCTTC.

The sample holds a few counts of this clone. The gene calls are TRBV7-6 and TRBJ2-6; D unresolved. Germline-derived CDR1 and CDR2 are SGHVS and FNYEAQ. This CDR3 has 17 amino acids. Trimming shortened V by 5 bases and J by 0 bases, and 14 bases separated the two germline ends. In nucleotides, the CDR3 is TGTGCCAGCAGCCTGGTATTTGCTAGCTCTGGGGCCAACGTCCTGACTTTC. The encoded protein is CASSLVFASSGANVLTF.

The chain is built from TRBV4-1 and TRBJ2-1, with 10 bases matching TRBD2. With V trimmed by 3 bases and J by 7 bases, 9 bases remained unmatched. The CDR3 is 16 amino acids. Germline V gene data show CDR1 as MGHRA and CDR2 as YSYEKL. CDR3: CASSQTGTSVGNEQFF. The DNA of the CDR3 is TGCGCCAGCAGCCAGACCGGGACTAGCGTGGGTAATGAGCAGTTCTTC.

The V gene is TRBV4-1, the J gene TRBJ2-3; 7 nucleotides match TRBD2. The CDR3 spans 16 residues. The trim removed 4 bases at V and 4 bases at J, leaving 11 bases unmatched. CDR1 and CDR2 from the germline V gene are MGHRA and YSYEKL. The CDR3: CASSPFWTRRADTQYF. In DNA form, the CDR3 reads TGCGCCAGCAGCCCCTTCTGGACTAGACGCGCAGATACGCAGTATTTT.

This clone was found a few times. Here the CDR3 reads CASSPTGLNTEAFF. CDR3 bases: TGTGCCAGCAGCCCTACAGGGCTAAACACTGAAGCTTTCTTT. The genes are TRBV7-9 and TRBJ1-1; TRBD1 might be the D (6 bases). Germline assignment: CDR1 SEHNR and CDR2 FQNEAQ (reference sequence). This CDR3 contains 14 residues. The V end lost 5 bases, the J end lost 2 bases, and 12 bases lay between the germline ends.

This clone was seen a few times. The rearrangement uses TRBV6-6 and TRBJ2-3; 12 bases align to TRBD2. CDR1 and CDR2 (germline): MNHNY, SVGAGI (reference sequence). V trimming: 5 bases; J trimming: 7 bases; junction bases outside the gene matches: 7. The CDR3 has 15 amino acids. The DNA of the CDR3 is TGTGCCAGCAGTCCCTCTAGCGGGGGGGCCCATACGCAGTATTTT. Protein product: CASSPSSGGAHTQYF.

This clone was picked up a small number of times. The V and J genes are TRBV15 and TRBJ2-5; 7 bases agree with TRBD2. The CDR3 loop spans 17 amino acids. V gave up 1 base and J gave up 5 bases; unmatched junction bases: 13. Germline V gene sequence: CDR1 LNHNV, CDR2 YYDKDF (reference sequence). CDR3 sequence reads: CATSRGGGGRGRETQYF. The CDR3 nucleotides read TGTGCCACCAGCAGAGGGGGAGGCGGGAGAGGGAGGGAGACCCAGTACTTC.

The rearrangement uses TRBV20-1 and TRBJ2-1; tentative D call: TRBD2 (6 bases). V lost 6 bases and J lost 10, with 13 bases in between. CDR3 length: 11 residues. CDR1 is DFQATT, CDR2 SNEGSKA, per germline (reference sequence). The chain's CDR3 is CSARGGREQFF. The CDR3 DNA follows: TGCAGTGCCCGGGGAGGAAGGGAGCAGTTCTTC.

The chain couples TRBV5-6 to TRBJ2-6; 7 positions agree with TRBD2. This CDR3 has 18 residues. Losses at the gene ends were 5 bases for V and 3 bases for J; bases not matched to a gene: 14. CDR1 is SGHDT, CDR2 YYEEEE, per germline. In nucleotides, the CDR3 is TGTGCCAGCAGTCGCCCTGGGGGGGGGATCGGTGGGGCCAACGTCCTGACTTTC. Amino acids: CASSRPGGGIGGANVLTF.

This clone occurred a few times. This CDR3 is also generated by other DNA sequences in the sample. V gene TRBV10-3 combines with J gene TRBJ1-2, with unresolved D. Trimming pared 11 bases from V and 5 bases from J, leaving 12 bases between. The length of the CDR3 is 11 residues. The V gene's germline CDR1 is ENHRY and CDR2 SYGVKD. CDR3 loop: CASGEGYGYTF. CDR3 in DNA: TGTGCCTCCGGGGAGGGATATGGCTACACCTTC.

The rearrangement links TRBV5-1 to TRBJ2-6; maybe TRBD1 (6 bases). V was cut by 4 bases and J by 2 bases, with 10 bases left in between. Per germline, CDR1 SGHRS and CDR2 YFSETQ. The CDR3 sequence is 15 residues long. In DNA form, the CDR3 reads TGCGCCAGCAGCACAACAGGGACTGGGGCCAACGTCCTGACTTTC. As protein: CASSTTGTGANVLTF.

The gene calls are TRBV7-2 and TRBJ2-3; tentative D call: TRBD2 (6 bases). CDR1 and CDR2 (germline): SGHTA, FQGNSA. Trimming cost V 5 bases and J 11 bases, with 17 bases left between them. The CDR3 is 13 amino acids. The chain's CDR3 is CASSTANPTRQYF. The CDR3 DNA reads TGTGCCAGCAGCACAGCGAACCCGACTAGGCAGTATTTT.

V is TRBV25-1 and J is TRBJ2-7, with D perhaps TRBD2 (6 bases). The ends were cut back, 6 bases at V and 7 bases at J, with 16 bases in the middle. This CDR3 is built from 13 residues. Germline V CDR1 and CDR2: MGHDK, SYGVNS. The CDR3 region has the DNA TGTGCCAGCAGAGGGGCGTGGGGAGGTGAGCAGTACTTC. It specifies CASRGAWGGEQYF.